This T cell receptor (beta chain) was identified in a study of T-cell memory formation after mild COVID-19. Notes on this clonotype: The antigen is unknown.

This CDR3 contains 12 residues. With 3 bases removed from V and 6 bases from J, the gap between germline ends came to 6 bases. Germline V CDR1 and CDR2: MDHEN, SYDVKM. Study conclusions and caveats: There was a balanced CD4/CD8 profile in clones contracting day 15 to 85, and later expanders leaned CD4+. Pre-infection memory held some responding clones, suggesting pre-existing cross-reactive T cells responded.

TCRdb redid the calling of the 5' RACE reads with MiXCR, one entry per CDR3 protein. This sample has under 250,000 distinct CDR3 sequences, with 9.5% found just once. The sequencing input was PBMCs or a T cell subset sorted from them (not recorded which). This sequence originates from a man aged 18 to 30 who had mild COVID-19 (a few samples of this study predate the infection). Cell type and time point are not known. The gene calls are TRBV28 and TRBJ2-1; no reliable D call. CDR3 sequence: CASSFVPNEQFF. The CDR3 coding sequence is TGTGCCAGCAGTTTCGTCCCCAATGAGCAGTTCTTC. Combining the CDR3 with reference TRBV28 and TRBJ2-1 gives the whole variable domain DVKVTQSSRYLVKRTGEKVFLECVQDMDHENMFWYRQDPGLGLRLIYFSYDVKMKEKGDIPEGYSVSREKKERFSLILESASTNQTSMYLCASSFVPNEQFFGPGTRLTVL.